This T cell receptor (beta chain) was sequenced in a study of blood T cell repertoires in COVID-19. As for the study in general: PBMCs, B-cell-depleted T cells, or T cells were the source of the cDNA or gDNA that made up the material.

TCRdb's copy holds only in-frame clones and misses some; the assay was immunoSEQ multiplex PCR. In the table there are a few hundred thousand clones, roughly nine tenths of which are singletons. The germline V gene has CDR1 GTSNPN and CDR2 SVGIG (reference sequence). V lost 0 bases and J lost 4, with 9 bases in between. There are 13 residues in the CDR3. This clone was detected once. This sequence joins TRBV30 and TRBJ1-2; D ambiguous. This clonotype was sampled from a man in his sixties with acute or convalescent COVID-19. The material sequenced was peripheral blood. This CDR3 is CAWSVQSVYGYTF. In nucleotides, the CDR3 is TGTGCCTGGAGTGTACAGAGTGTCTATGGCTACACCTTC.